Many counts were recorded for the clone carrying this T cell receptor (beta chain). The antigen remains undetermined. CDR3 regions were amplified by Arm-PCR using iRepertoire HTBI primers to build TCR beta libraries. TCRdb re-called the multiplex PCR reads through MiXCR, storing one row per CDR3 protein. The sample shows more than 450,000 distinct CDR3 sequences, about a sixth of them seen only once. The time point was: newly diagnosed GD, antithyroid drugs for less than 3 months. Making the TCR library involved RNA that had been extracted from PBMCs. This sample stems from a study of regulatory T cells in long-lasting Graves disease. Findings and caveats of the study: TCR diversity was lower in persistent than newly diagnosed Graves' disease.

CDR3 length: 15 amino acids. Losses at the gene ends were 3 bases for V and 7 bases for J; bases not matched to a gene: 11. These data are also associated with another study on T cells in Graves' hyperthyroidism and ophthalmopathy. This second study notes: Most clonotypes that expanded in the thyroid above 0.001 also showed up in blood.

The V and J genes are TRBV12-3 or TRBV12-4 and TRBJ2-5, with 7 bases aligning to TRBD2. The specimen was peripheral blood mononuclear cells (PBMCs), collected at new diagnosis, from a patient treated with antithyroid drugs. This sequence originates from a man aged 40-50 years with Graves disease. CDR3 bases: TGTGCCAGCAGTTTGATAGCGGGCGCAGCGGGGACCCAGTACTTC. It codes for CASSLIAGAAGTQYF.